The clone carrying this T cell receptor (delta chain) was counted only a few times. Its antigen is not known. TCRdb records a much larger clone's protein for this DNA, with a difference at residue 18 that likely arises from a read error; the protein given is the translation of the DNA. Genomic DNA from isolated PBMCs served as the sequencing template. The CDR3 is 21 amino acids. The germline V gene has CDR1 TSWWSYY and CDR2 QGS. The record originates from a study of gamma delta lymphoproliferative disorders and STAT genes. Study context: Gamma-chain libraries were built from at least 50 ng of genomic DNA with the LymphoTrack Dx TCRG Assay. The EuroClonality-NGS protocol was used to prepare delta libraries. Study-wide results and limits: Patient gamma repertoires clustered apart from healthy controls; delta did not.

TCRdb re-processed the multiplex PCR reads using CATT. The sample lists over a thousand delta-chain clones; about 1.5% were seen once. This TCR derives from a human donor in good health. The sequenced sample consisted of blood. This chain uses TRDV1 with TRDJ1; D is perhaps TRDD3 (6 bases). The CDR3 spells CALGPPYTLSGGRRYTDELIF. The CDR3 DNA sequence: TGTGCTCTTGGCCCCCCTTACACGCTTAGTGGGGGTCGGAGGTACACCGATGAACTCATCTTT.